A single sample is the source of the 13 T cell receptor beta chains below, sequenced in a study of T cells after yellow fever vaccination. In TCRdb, the 5' RACE reads were re-called with MiXCR into one record per CDR3 protein. The sample records some 240,000 distinct CDR3 sequences, roughly 3.7% being singletons. Specimen: PBMCs, collected 15 days after the yellow fever booster vaccination. The receptors originated from a young man who received the YFV17D yellow fever vaccine.

This clonotype was seen repeatedly, ten times or more. V and J are TRBV7-9 and TRBJ2-7, with D unresolved. The CDR3 consists of 15 residues. The germline gives CDR1 SEHNR, CDR2 FQNEAQ (reference sequence). Trimming stripped 1 base from V and 5 bases from J, with 15 bases between. DNA of the CDR3: TGTGCCAGCAGCTTAGGCAGGTCTCCCGTGGACGAGCAGTACGTC. Translating gives CASSLGRSPVDEQYV.

There are many counts of this clonotype. The chain combines TRBV20-1 with TRBJ1-2; D call uncertain. V dropped 0 bases and J dropped 8 bases, with 22 bases sitting between them. This CDR3 has 16 amino acids. Germline-derived CDR1 and CDR2 are DFQATT and SNEGSKA (reference sequence). CDR3 bases: TGCAGTGCTAGAGATTCCGTCGGGCCCCAGGCCGGAGGCTACACCTTC. Translating gives CSARDSVGPQAGGYTF.

This clonotype was observed at least ten times. The V and J genes are TRBV9 and TRBJ2-5; D assignment may be TRBD1 or TRBD2 (5 bases each). V was pared by 3 bases and J by 2 bases, with 17 bases between. Germline lookup yields CDR1 SGDLS and CDR2 YYNGEE. The CDR3 spans 16 residues. CDR3 protein: CASSEAGYGGQETQYF. CDR3 DNA: TGTGCCAGCAGCGAGGCAGGGTATGGAGGACAAGAGACCCAGTACTTC.

This clonotype was recorded at least ten times. The rearrangement joins TRBV29-1 to TRBJ2-3; D possibly matches TRBD1 or TRBD2 (5 bases each). Per the germline V gene, CDR1 is SQVTM and CDR2 is ANQGSEA. The CDR3 consists of 14 residues. V was shortened by 3 bases and J by 2 bases, with 12 bases between the two germline ends. The CDR3 protein is CSVDLGRDTDTQYF. DNA of the CDR3: TGCAGCGTTGATTTGGGACGAGACACAGATACGCAGTATTTT.

The V and J genes are TRBV18 and TRBJ2-5; 7 nucleotides line up with TRBD1. This CDR3 region has 15 residues. The junction had 9 bases not matched to a gene; V was cut back by 3 bases and J by 5 bases. CDR1 KGHSH and CDR2 LQKENI come from the germline V gene. CDR3 region: CASSPLQGLSETQYF. CDR3 nucleotides: TGTGCCAGCTCACCGCTACAGGGGTTGTCGGAGACCCAGTACTTC.

At least ten counts were recorded for this clonotype. The V call is TRBV5-5, the J call TRBJ2-7, with D hard to call. CDR1 is SGHKS and CDR2 is YYEKEE in the germline V gene (reference sequence). The CDR3 runs to 15 residues. V shed 0 bases and J shed 2 bases, with 12 bases lying between them. CDR3 residues: CASSLEGYSTYEQYF. CDR3 bases: TGTGCCAGCAGCTTGGAAGGGTACTCCACCTACGAGCAGTACTTC.

This clonotype was observed at least ten times. The rearrangement joins TRBV5-8 to TRBJ1-5; a weak D match, TRBD1 (5 bases). There are 14 residues in the CDR3. Germline V gives CDR1 SGHTS, CDR2 YDEGEE. V lost 1 base, J lost 4 bases, and 9 bases lay in between. The CDR3 DNA sequence: TGTGCCAGCAGCTTGCGGGGGAGGAATCAGCCCCAGCATTTT. Protein sequence: CASSLRGRNQPQHF.

This clonotype was seen at least ten times. Mismatch with germline at one junction end may stem from a read error. J is TRBJ1-4 and V is TRBV5-6; D call uncertain. The CDR3 runs 12 residues. From germline, CDR1 is SGHDT and CDR2 YYEEEE. CDR3 coding DNA: TGTGCCAGCAGCTTGGCCAACGCGGGCAAGGTTTTT. It is translated as CASSLANAGKVF.

This clonotype was detected ten times or more. The chain recombines TRBV21-1 with TRBJ1-2. TRBV21-1 is listed as a pseudogene. The CDR3 is made up of 11 amino acids. The CDR3 region has the DNA TGTGCCAGCAGCGAGGCCGATGGCTACACCTTC. As protein: CASSEADGYTF.

This clonotype has a count of ten or more. V usage is TRBV20-1 and J usage is TRBJ1-2; D remains unclear. The V end lost 5 bases, the J end lost 4 bases, and 11 bases lay between the germline ends. This CDR3 contains 12 residues. CDR1 is DFQATT and CDR2 is SNEGSKA in the germline V gene (reference sequence). For the CDR3, the DNA is TGCAGTGCTCCCGCCTATAGCTATGGCTACACCTTC. Its protein product is CSAPAYSYGYTF.

This clonotype was seen at least ten times. V usage is TRBV7-2 and J usage is TRBJ1-6; 9 bases fit TRBD1. Germline loops: CDR1 SGHTA, CDR2 FQGNSA. The CDR3 consists of 16 residues. The J segment lost 6 bases and the V segment lost 5 bases, leaving 8 bases of the junction unmatched. This chain's CDR3 is CASSNGEGQGNSPLHF. CDR3 nucleotides: TGTGCCAGCAGCAATGGGGAGGGACAGGGTAATTCACCCCTCCACTTT.

The sample holds many counts of this clonotype. The V call is TRBV27, the J call TRBJ2-7; D remains unclear. With 5 bases removed from V and 5 bases from J, the gap between germline ends came to 4 bases. The CDR3 consists of 10 residues. The germline V gene has CDR1 MNHEY and CDR2 SMNVEV (reference sequence). The CDR3 DNA is TGTGCCAGCAGTCTCGACGAGCAGTACGTC. Translating gives CASSLDEQYV.

Many counts were recorded for this clonotype. The chain combines TRBV7-2 with TRBJ1-1; D is uncertain. Germline CDR1 is SGHTA and CDR2 is FQGNSA. This CDR3 contains 13 residues. The V and J ends lost 5 bases and 5 bases respectively, with 12 bases between them. The CDR3 DNA sequence: TGTGCCAGCAGCCCCGGACGGGAGACTGAAGCTTTCTTT. It yields the protein CASSPGRETEAFF.